This T cell receptor (beta chain) was captured by sequencing in a study of CD8 T cells in Susac syndrome. Random hexamers were used to reverse transcribe roughly 0.5 to 1 ug of RNA. TCRdb re-called the immunoSEQ multiplex PCR reads with MiXCR, one entry per CDR3 protein. This sample has around 200,000 distinct CDR3 sequences, with 90% to 97% found just once. The material sequenced was CD4+ T cells from PBMCs. The receptor was derived from a human donor with multiple sclerosis.

CDR3 protein: CSAAGGAYNSPLHF. The CDR3 DNA reads TGCAGTGCCGCGGGGGGCGCGTATAATTCACCCCTCCACTTT. The chain has TRBV20-1 and TRBJ1-6, with D possibly matching TRBD1 (6 bases). Deletions cut 6 bases from V and 4 bases from J, with 13 bases between. Germline CDR1 reads DFQATT; CDR2 reads SNEGSKA (reference sequence). The CDR3 consists of 14 residues.